These 17 T cell receptor beta chains were all obtained from the same sample, sequenced in a study of blood T cells in healthy people across ages. PCR was performed a second time for about 6 to 12 cycles using a sample-barcoded 5' primer and a J-beta primer mix. One entry per CDR3 protein, called by TCRdb with MiXCR from the 5' RACE reads. The sample shows hundreds of thousands of distinct CDR3 sequences, less than 35% of them seen only once. The sample comprised blood. The receptor set was obtained from a woman older than 75 in good health.

This clonotype was seen at least ten times. The chain recombines TRBV2 with TRBJ1-5; possibly TRBD1 for D (5 bases). With 4 bases removed from V and 0 bases from J, the gap between germline ends came to 10 bases. Per germline, CDR1 SNHLY and CDR2 FYNNEI. This CDR3 has 15 amino acids. The CDR3 bases are TGTGCCAGCAGTGTCAGACAGAATAGCAATCAGCCCCAGCATTTT. Protein: CASSVRQNSNQPQHF.

This clonotype was found many times. J is TRBJ2-1 and V is TRBV5-6; 11 bases are a match to TRBD2. The trim removed 0 bases at V and 6 bases at J, leaving 5 bases unmatched. The CDR3 length is 16 residues. Germline values: CDR1 SGHDT, CDR2 YYEEEE. DNA of the CDR3: TGTGCCAGCAGCTTGGTGGGGACTAGCGGTCTCAATGAGCAGTTCTTC. Encoded protein: CASSLVGTSGLNEQFF.

This clonotype occurred once. The chain carries TRBV5-1 and TRBJ2-1; D remains unclear. Trimming pared 3 bases from V and 6 bases from J, leaving 16 bases between. This CDR3 is 15 amino acids long. From germline, CDR1 is SGHRS and CDR2 YFSETQ. CDR3 nucleotides: TGCGCCAGCAGCTCGGACGCATGGAGCTTCAATGAGCAGTTCTTC. Its translation is CASSSDAWSFNEQFF.

With regard to this clonotype: A read error may explain this, as a much larger clone is one base away. This chain links TRBV12-5 with TRBJ2-7; 8 bases match TRBD1. This CDR3 is built from 17 residues. Germline V CDR1 and CDR2: LGHNT, FRNRAP. V lost 0 bases and J lost 2; bases outside the gene matches: 9. The CDR3 spells CASGLVRRGTGPYEQYF. In nucleotides, the CDR3 is TGTGCTAGTGGTTTGGTACGTAGGGGGACAGGTCCCTACGAGCAGTACTTC.

The table lists this clonotype with many counts. The CDR3 loop reads CASSASGTPYEQYF. CDR3 nucleotide sequence: TGTGCCAGCAGCGCTTCCGGGACACCCTACGAGCAGTACTTC. The rearrangement joins TRBV9 to TRBJ2-7; TRBD1 is a possible D gene (6 bases). CDR1 and CDR2 (germline): SGDLS, YYNGEE. The CDR3 sequence is 14 residues long. Trimming cost V 3 bases and J 2 bases, with 12 bases left between them.

The J gene is TRBJ2-1, the V gene TRBV7-2; tentatively, D is TRBD2 (7 bases). The CDR3 loop spans 16 amino acids. Trimming removed 7 bases from V and 4 bases from J, with 20 bases in between. Per the germline V gene, CDR1 is SGHTA and CDR2 is FQGNSA. DNA for the CDR3: TGTGCCAGCAATCCCCGGAAGGGGGGGGCTTACAATGAGCAGTTCTTC. Protein product: CASNPRKGGAYNEQFF. Full variable domain (remainder filled in from reference TRBV7-2 and TRBJ2-1): GAGVSQSPSNKVTEKGKDVELRCDPISGHTALYWYRQSLGQGLEFLIYFQGNSAPDKSGLPSDRFSAERTGGSVSTLTIQRTQQEDSAVYLCASNPRKGGAYNEQFFGPGTRLTVL.

This clonotype was seen a few times. The chain is built from TRBV20-1 and TRBJ2-7; possible D gene TRBD1, 6 bases. Germline V gene lookup returns CDR1 DFQATT and CDR2 SNEGSKA (reference sequence). Trimming shortened V by 2 bases and J by 3 bases, and 14 bases separated the two germline ends. This CDR3 spans 14 amino acids. The DNA for the CDR3 is TGCAGTGCTAGATCAAGGGGGAAACGCTACGAGCAGTACTTC. Protein: CSARSRGKRYEQYF.

For this clonotype: A much larger clone differs from this one at a single base, so this may be a read error. The V call is TRBV28, the J call TRBJ2-3, with TRBD1 identical over 9 bases. Germline assignment: CDR1 MDHEN and CDR2 SYDVKM. This CDR3 region has 14 residues. CDR3 sequence: CANSPGTGTDTQYF. CDR3 coding DNA: TGTGCCAACAGTCCTGGGACAGGGACGGATACGCAGTATTTT.

In its sample, this clonotype was seen once. The chain employs TRBV12-3 or TRBV12-4 and TRBJ1-1, with D tentatively TRBD1 (6 bases). The germline V and J ends were trimmed by 7 bases and 1 base, with 7 bases remaining between them. CDR3 length: 12 amino acids. CDR3 nucleotides: TGTGCCAGCAACAGGGAGAACACTGAAGCTTTCTTT. Its translation is CASNRENTEAFF.

This clonotype was seen many times. The chain employs TRBV12-3 or TRBV12-4 and TRBJ1-5; 8 nucleotides match TRBD1. This CDR3 contains 17 residues. V shed 4 bases, J shed 1 base, and the junction held 9 bases outside the gene matches. CDR3: CASSSLDREESNQPQHF. DNA of the CDR3: TGTGCCAGCAGTTCCTTGGACAGGGAGGAAAGCAATCAGCCCCAGCATTTT.

This clonotype has a count of ten or more. This sequence joins TRBV20-1 and TRBJ2-6; D may be TRBD1 (6 bases). The V end lost 3 bases, the J end lost 0 bases, and 18 bases lay between the germline ends. CDR1 is DFQATT, CDR2 SNEGSKA, per germline (reference sequence). The CDR3 has 18 amino acids. The CDR3 DNA sequence: TGCAGTGCTAGGCAAAGCAGGGGATTATCCTCTGGGGCCAACGTCCTGACTTTC. It encodes CSARQSRGLSSGANVLTF.

The chain carries TRBV9 and TRBJ1-4; TRBD1 agrees at 9 bases. V shed 4 bases, J shed 8 bases, and the junction held 9 bases outside the gene matches. This CDR3 region has 15 residues. The germline V gene has CDR1 SGDLS and CDR2 YYNGEE. The DNA for the CDR3 is TGTGCCAGCAGCACCCGGGACAGGGCGGACGAAAAACTGTTTTTT. Protein product: CASSTRDRADEKLFF.

A note on this clonotype: Mismatch with germline at one junction end may stem from a read error. The V gene is TRBV5-1, the J gene TRBJ1-6, with a possible D match to TRBD1 (5 bases). CDR3 length: 15 amino acids. Per the germline V gene, CDR1 is SGHRS and CDR2 is YFSETQ. Here the CDR3 reads CASSVGTGRNSPPHF. CDR3 sequence (DNA): TGCGCCAGCAGCGTCGGGACGGGCCGAAATTCACCCCCCCACTTT.

This clonotype has at least ten counts. The V and J genes are TRBV14 and TRBJ2-3; 7 positions match TRBD2. V shed 0 bases, J shed 1 base, and the junction held 10 bases outside the gene matches. The CDR3 is made up of 18 amino acids. Germline V gene sequence: CDR1 SGHDN, CDR2 FVKESK. Here the CDR3 DNA reads TGTGCCAGCAGCCAAGATCGTGTGGCGGGGGTCGGCACAGATACGCAGTATTTT. Translation: CASSQDRVAGVGTDTQYF.

CDR3 nucleotide sequence: TGTGCCAGCAGCTTAGGCGGGACAGGGGTTCAGCCCCAGCATTTT. This gives the protein CASSLGGTGVQPQHF. The rearrangement uses TRBV7-8 and TRBJ1-5, with TRBD1 identical over 10 bases. The V gene end was trimmed by 1 base and the J gene end by 6 bases; junction bases not matched to a gene: 3. The CDR3 length is 15 residues. The germline CDR1 and CDR2 sequences are SGHVS and FQNEAQ.

In its sample, this clonotype was seen many times. The chain is built from TRBV7-9 and TRBJ2-3; TRBD2 matches at 7 bases. Germline values: CDR1 SEHNR, CDR2 FQNEAQ (reference sequence). The length of the CDR3 is 14 residues. With 3 bases clipped from V and 2 bases from J, the junction kept 2 bases outside the gene matches. CDR3 protein: CASSLGLPTDTQYF. The DNA for the CDR3 is TGTGCCAGCAGCTTGGGACTACCCACAGATACGCAGTATTTT.

There are a few counts of this clonotype. The rearrangement links TRBV30 to TRBJ2-1, with 14 bases matching TRBD2. The CDR3 consists of 16 residues. In germline, CDR1 is GTSNPN, CDR2 SVGIG (reference sequence). After removal of 3 bases from V and 7 bases from J, the junction contained 8 bases not matched to a gene. CDR3 nucleotides: TGTGCCTGGAGCCGTGGACTAGCGGGGGGTGCGAATGAGCAGTTCTTC. The encoded protein is CAWSRGLAGGANEQFF.